Sequencing of this T cell receptor (beta chain) was carried out in a study of a mutant IDH1 vaccine in newly diagnosed glioma. This clone has just a few counts. Its antigen is currently unknown. Clones were read by immunoSEQ multiplex PCR, and TCRdb kept only the in-frame ones, dropping some. The data contain about 34,000 clones, approximately 87% of them seen just once; the ten biggest clones take up 12%. As to time point: week 47, end of study. Doses comprised 300 ug of mutant IDH1 20-mer peptide each, plus topical imiquimod. Germline V gene sequence: CDR1 SNHLY, CDR2 FYNNEI. Trimming took 7 bases from V and 6 from J; bases not matched to a gene: 3. The CDR3 sequence is 12 residues long.

This specimen consisted of PBMCs, obtained from a glioma patient whose treatment included an IDH1 peptide vaccine. The TCR sequence derives from a woman aged 30 to 39 with glioma. The chain combines TRBV2 with TRBJ1-1; 9 nucleotides match TRBD1. The CDR3, as DNA: TGTGCCAGCAATAACAGGGGGCCTGAAGCTTTCTTT. Residues: CASNNRGPEAFF.